This TCR beta chain originates from a study of T cell responses to AZD1222 COVID-19 vaccine. Points from the study as a whole: Mostly white British, mostly female donors; authors suggested clonal diversity may be underestimated.

Both about-4-week and about-12-week second-dose recipients were combined. Measured with immunoSEQ multiplex PCR; TCRdb has only the in-frame clones, and not every one. Among roughly 200,000 clones, about nine tenths were seen once, and the ten largest hold around 3.5%. Germline CDR1 and CDR2: SGHAT and FQNNGV. With 6 bases removed from V and 5 bases from J, the gap between germline ends came to 12 bases. CDR3 length: 13 amino acids. Concerning this clone: Its antigen is as yet unknown.

The starting material was peripheral blood, obtained 28 days after the second AZD1222 dose. The J gene is TRBJ2-3, the V gene TRBV11-2; D is perhaps TRBD2 (6 bases). The clonotype originates from an adult who received the AZD1222 COVID-19 vaccine. The CDR3 region is CASSWGAGDTQYF. Here the CDR3 DNA reads TGTGCCAGCAGTTGGGGAGCGGGAGATACGCAGTATTTT.